These 27 T cell receptor beta chains came from one sample sequenced in a study of T-cell memory formation after mild COVID-19. TCRdb reprocessed the 5' RACE reads with MiXCR, giving one entry per CDR3 protein. The sample includes roughly 480,000 distinct CDR3 sequences, roughly 25% of them seen just once. Sequenced input: PBMCs or a T cell subset sorted from them (not recorded which). The source is an adult woman who had mild COVID-19 (a few samples of this study predate the infection). Cell type and time point are not known.

This rearrangement joins TRBV4-1 to TRBJ1-4; no definite D call. With 0 bases removed from V and 0 bases from J, the gap between germline ends came to 8 bases. Germline V gives CDR1 MGHRA, CDR2 YSYEKL. CDR3 size: 16 residues. The CDR3 DNA is TGCGCCAGCAGCCAAGATACATCCGCAACTAATGAAAAACTGTTTTTT. It encodes CASSQDTSATNEKLFF.

This clonotype was found a few times. The chain links TRBV7-9 to TRBJ2-1, with 13 positions matching TRBD2. The V and J ends lost 8 bases and 5 bases, in that order; junction bases with no gene match: 9. Germline V gene data show CDR1 as SEHNR and CDR2 as FQNEAQ (reference sequence). The CDR3 covers 16 residues. The CDR3 DNA is TGTGCCAGCGAAGGTCAGGGGACTAGCGGGAACAATGAGCAGTTCTTC. This encodes CASEGQGTSGNNEQFF. Together with reference TRBV7-9 and TRBJ2-1, the CDR3 gives the full variable domain: DTGVSQNPRHKITKRGQNVTFRCDPISEHNRLYWYRQTLGQGPEFLTYFQNEAQLEKSRLLSDRFSAERPKGSFSTLEIQRTEQGDSAMYLCASEGQGTSGNNEQFFGPGTRLTVL.

This clonotype has more than one count but fewer than ten. The CDR3 bases are TGTGCCAGCAGCTCAGACAGGGATCACTACGAGCAGTACTTC. Translating gives CASSSDRDHYEQYF. This chain connects TRBV11-2 to TRBJ2-7, with 7 nucleotides matching TRBD1. V was clipped by 4 bases and J by 3 bases; unmatched bases: 6. Per germline, CDR1 SGHAT and CDR2 FQNNGV. This CDR3 is 14 amino acids long.

This clonotype was seen more than once but under ten times. The chain has TRBV7-9 and TRBJ1-2; D unclear. Germline V lookup: CDR1 SEHNR, CDR2 FQNEAQ (reference sequence). V lost 0 bases and J 4 bases, leaving 12 bases between the germline ends. CDR3 length equals 15 residues. This CDR3 is CASSLAGRGIYGYTF. In DNA, the CDR3 is TGTGCCAGCAGCTTAGCGGGTCGGGGTATCTATGGCTACACCTTC.

The table lists this clonotype with a few counts. This chain connects TRBV14 to TRBJ2-1; D not resolved. The CDR3 length is 14 residues. V lost 0 bases, J lost 4 bases, and 7 bases lay in between. Germline CDR1 is SGHDN and CDR2 is FVKESK. The CDR3 loop is CASSQEDIYNEQFF. CDR3 nucleotides: TGTGCCAGCAGCCAAGAAGACATATACAATGAGCAGTTCTTC.

The chain is built from TRBV24-1 and TRBJ1-5, with 9 nucleotides matching TRBD1. Germline V gene lookup returns CDR1 KGHDR and CDR2 SFDVKD. V gave up 5 bases and J gave up 7 bases; unmatched junction bases: 14. The CDR3 consists of 17 residues. CDR3 in amino acids: CATSVPPGTGQKQPQHF. The CDR3, as DNA: TGTGCCACCAGTGTCCCACCCGGGACAGGGCAAAAGCAGCCCCAGCATTTT.

The chain is built from TRBV7-3 and TRBJ2-3, with D unresolved. Trimming took 6 bases from V and 6 from J, leaving 10 bases between them. CDR3 length: 12 amino acids. Per germline, CDR1 SGHTA and CDR2 FQGTGA. The CDR3 coding sequence is TGTGCCAGCAGTCCGAAGAGGGATACGCAGTATTTT. Its protein product is CASSPKRDTQYF.

This clonotype was found a few times. The chain joins TRBV5-1 to TRBJ1-5; unclear D gene. The V end was cut by 1 base, the J end by 5 bases, with 10 bases between. In germline, CDR1 is SGHRS, CDR2 YFSETQ. The CDR3 contains 14 residues. DNA of the CDR3: TGCGCCAGCAGCTTGTGGGCAGGAGATCAGCCCCAGCATTTT. It encodes CASSLWAGDQPQHF.

This chain links TRBV28 with TRBJ1-2; D gene unclear. Germline CDR1 reads MDHEN; CDR2 reads SYDVKM. The germline V and J ends were trimmed by 1 base and 2 bases, with 8 bases remaining between them. This CDR3 is 14 amino acids long. CDR3 DNA sequence: TGTGCCAGCAGTTTATCGCACCCGAACTATGGCTACACCTTC. Its translation is CASSLSHPNYGYTF.

The chain recombines TRBV20-1 with TRBJ2-5; D perhaps matches TRBD2 (6 bases). Trimming shortened V by 0 bases and J by 5 bases, and 16 bases separated the two germline ends. CDR1 and CDR2 (germline): DFQATT, SNEGSKA (reference sequence). The CDR3 is 15 amino acids. CDR3 nucleotides: TGCAGTGCTAGAGATCAAGATTGGGCGGGGGAGACCCAGTACTTC. Translation gives CSARDQDWAGETQYF.

This rearrangement joins TRBV7-9 to TRBJ2-3; weak D call: TRBD2 (5 bases). CDR1 is SEHNR and CDR2 is FQNEAQ in the germline V gene (reference sequence). V lost 4 bases and J 3 bases, leaving 20 bases between the germline ends. CDR3 length: 17 residues. CDR3 in amino acids: CASSSYSASESTDTQYF. In DNA form, the CDR3 reads TGTGCCAGCAGCTCGTATAGCGCGTCGGAAAGTACAGATACGCAGTATTTT.

The chain couples TRBV4-3 to TRBJ1-1; tentative D call: TRBD1 (6 bases). V lost 8 bases to trimming and J lost 1 base, with 14 bases between them. Germline assignment: CDR1 LGHNA and CDR2 YSLEER. The CDR3 contains 14 residues. Written as DNA, the CDR3 is TGCGCCAGCCGTACAGGGCAGGAGAACACTGAAGCTTTCTTT. Its protein is CASRTGQENTEAFF.

A few counts support this clonotype. The J gene is TRBJ2-7, the V gene TRBV10-3, with D hard to call. V dropped 3 bases and J dropped 7 bases, with 13 bases sitting between them. The germline gives CDR1 ENHRY, CDR2 SYGVKD. There are 13 residues in the CDR3. CDR3 bases: TGTGCCATCAGTGATGTTGAGGTGGGGGAGCAGTACTTC. It encodes CAISDVEVGEQYF.

The chain is built from TRBV4-1 and TRBJ2-2; D is unresolved. Germline V gives CDR1 MGHRA, CDR2 YSYEKL. Trimming pared 3 bases from V and 7 bases from J, leaving 6 bases between. The CDR3 spans 12 residues. The CDR3 spells CASSQFRGELFF. Written as DNA, the CDR3 is TGCGCCAGCAGCCAGTTTCGCGGGGAGCTGTTTTTT.

CDR3 nucleotides: TGTGCCAGCAGCTTTGGTCGGGAAGGATATGGCTACACCTTC. Translated, it gives CASSFGREGYGYTF. V gene TRBV7-9 combines with J gene TRBJ1-2, with D unresolved. The CDR3 totals 14 residues. Trimming took 3 bases from V and 5 from J, leaving 13 bases between them. Germline V gene lookup returns CDR1 SEHNR and CDR2 FQNEAQ (reference sequence).

This clonotype occurred a few times. This chain joins TRBV6-5 and TRBJ2-7; D possibly corresponds to TRBD2 (5 bases). Trimming cost V 6 bases and J 2 bases, with 11 bases left between them. The germline CDR1 and CDR2 sequences are MNHEY and SVGAGI. The CDR3 totals 13 residues. CDR3 bases: TGTGCCAGCAGCCCACACGGGGCCTACGAGCAGTACTTC. This sequence encodes CASSPHGAYEQYF.

This clonotype was picked up a small number of times. V is TRBV5-1 and J is TRBJ2-7, with D perhaps matching TRBD2 (5 bases). The CDR3 length is 15 residues. V lost 0 bases, J lost 5 bases, and 15 bases lay in between. Germline V gene data show CDR1 as SGHRS and CDR2 as YFSETQ. The DNA of the CDR3 is TGCGCCAGCAGCTTGGGAGGTACCGCGGGCCACGAGCAGTACTTC. This codes for CASSLGGTAGHEQYF.

The rearrangement joins TRBV7-9 to TRBJ2-7; 9 nucleotides line up with TRBD2. With 4 bases clipped from V and 5 bases from J, the junction kept 18 bases outside the gene matches. Germline CDR1 reads SEHNR; CDR2 reads FQNEAQ (reference sequence). The CDR3 contains 18 residues. The CDR3 is CASSSTRRPSGDRDEQYF. The CDR3 region has the DNA TGTGCCAGCAGCTCAACCAGGAGACCTAGCGGGGACCGGGACGAGCAGTACTTC.

The chain recombines TRBV28 with TRBJ2-7, with TRBD2 matching 11 bases. The CDR3 consists of 15 residues. Germline V gives CDR1 MDHEN, CDR2 SYDVKM. Germline trimming cut 10 bases from V and 3 bases from J; bases unmatched to any gene: 11. The CDR3 coding sequence is TGTGCCACCCGGGGACTAGCGGATACCGACTACGAGCAGTACTTC. Amino acids: CATRGLADTDYEQYF.

The chain employs TRBV7-2 and TRBJ2-7; D is uncertain. V was trimmed by 4 bases and J by 2 bases, leaving 12 bases between them. Germline CDR1 reads SGHTA; CDR2 reads FQGNSA. The CDR3 is made up of 14 amino acids. CDR3 sequence: CASSSDPGPYEQYF. In DNA form, the CDR3 reads TGTGCCAGCAGCTCAGACCCTGGTCCCTACGAGCAGTACTTC.

This clonotype showed up many times. The V and J genes are TRBV12-3 or TRBV12-4 and TRBJ1-2, with no clear D. The CDR3 extends over 13 amino acids. V was pared by 2 bases and J by 4 bases, with 8 bases between. CDR3 nucleotides: TGTGCCAGCAGTTTATCGGGGTCCTATGGCTACACCTTC. It translates to CASSLSGSYGYTF.

This clonotype was seen more than once but under ten times. V usage is TRBV4-1 and J usage is TRBJ2-1, with D perhaps assigned TRBD1 or TRBD2 (5 bases each). The V end was cut by 4 bases, the J end by 5 bases, with 12 bases between. Germline V gene lookup returns CDR1 MGHRA and CDR2 YSYEKL. The CDR3 extends over 14 amino acids. In DNA, the CDR3 is TGCGCCAGCAGCCCCTGGGACCAGGACAATGAGCAGTTCTTC. Translation: CASSPWDQDNEQFF.

V gene TRBV24-1 combines with J gene TRBJ1-3; D gene unclear. V lost 2 bases to trimming and J lost 2 bases, with 12 bases between them. Germline V gene data show CDR1 as KGHDR and CDR2 as SFDVKD. This CDR3 is built from 16 residues. CDR3 amino acids: CATSDSFSPPGNTIYF. The DNA of the CDR3 is TGTGCCACCAGTGATTCGTTCAGCCCGCCTGGAAACACCATATATTTT.

This clonotype came up many times. The chain recombines TRBV7-9 with TRBJ2-7, with TRBD2 matching over 10 bases. CDR3 length equals 14 residues. The junction had 4 bases not matched to a gene; V was cut back by 4 bases and J by 4 bases. CDR1 SEHNR and CDR2 FQNEAQ come from the germline V gene (reference sequence). The chain's CDR3 is CASSSTSGIYEQYF. Written as DNA, the CDR3 is TGTGCCAGCAGCTCCACTAGCGGGATTTACGAGCAGTACTTC.

This clonotype was counted only a few times. The CDR3 here is CASSQDYRSKETQYF. The CDR3 DNA sequence: TGTGCCAGCAGCCAAGATTATAGGTCCAAAGAGACCCAGTACTTC. The V call is TRBV4-2, the J call TRBJ2-5, with D unclear. This CDR3 region has 15 residues. V lost 0 bases to trimming and J lost 3 bases, with 11 bases between them. Per the germline V gene, CDR1 is LGHNA and CDR2 is YNFKEQ.

This clonotype has a handful of counts. The chain is built from TRBV10-2 and TRBJ2-7, with 8 bases identical to TRBD2. V lost 4 bases to trimming and J lost 2 bases; unmatched junction nucleotides: 7. The CDR3 runs 15 residues. Germline loops: CDR1 WSHSY, CDR2 SAAADI. In DNA form, the CDR3 reads TGCGCCAGCAGTGTTCCGGGACTAGGAGCCTACGAGCAGTACTTC. Amino acid sequence: CASSVPGLGAYEQYF.

The gene calls are TRBV20-1 and TRBJ2-7; weak D call: TRBD1 (5 bases). The germline gives CDR1 DFQATT, CDR2 SNEGSKA (reference sequence). The V and J ends lost 3 bases and 2 bases respectively, with 8 bases between them. The CDR3 extends over 12 amino acids. As DNA, the CDR3 is TGCAGTGCTAGTCAGGGTACCTACGAGCAGTACTTC. Translating it yields CSASQGTYEQYF.